This T cell receptor beta chain was recorded in a study of response to subunit inactivated influenza vaccine. Points from the study as a whole: Only a handful of new T cells, the authors suggested, are recruited with each seasonal influenza vaccination.

Points on this clonotype: Its antigen remains unidentified.

The ends were cut back, 9 bases at V and 2 bases at J, with 17 bases in the middle. The CDR3 length is 14 residues. The germline V gene has CDR1 SGHDT and CDR2 YYEEEE. TCRdb redid the calling of the RT-PCR reads with MiXCR, one entry per CDR3 protein. The sample consists of about 180,000 distinct CDR3 sequences, roughly 8.7% of them appearing once. The sequence came from a man between 45 and 60 years old who received an inactivated influenza vaccine. This chain links TRBV5-6 with TRBJ2-5; TRBD2 is a possible D gene (6 bases). Here the sequenced sample was non-naive T cells sorted from PBMCs, taken on the day of vaccination. CDR3 amino acids: CATNLGGGQETQYF. The DNA for the CDR3 is TGTGCCACCAACCTGGGAGGCGGACAAGAGACCCAGTACTTC.